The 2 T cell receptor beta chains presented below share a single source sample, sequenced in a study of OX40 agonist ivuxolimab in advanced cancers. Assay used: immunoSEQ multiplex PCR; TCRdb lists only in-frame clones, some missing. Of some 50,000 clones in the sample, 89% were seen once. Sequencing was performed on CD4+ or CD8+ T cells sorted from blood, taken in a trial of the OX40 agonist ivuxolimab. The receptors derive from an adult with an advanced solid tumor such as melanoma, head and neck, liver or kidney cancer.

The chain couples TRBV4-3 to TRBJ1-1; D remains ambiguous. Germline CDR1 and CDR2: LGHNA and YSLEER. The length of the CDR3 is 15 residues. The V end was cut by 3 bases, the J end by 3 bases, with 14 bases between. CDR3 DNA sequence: TGCGCCAGCAGCCAGGATAGGTCGATCGACACTGAAGCTTTCTTT. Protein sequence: CASSQDRSIDTEAFF.

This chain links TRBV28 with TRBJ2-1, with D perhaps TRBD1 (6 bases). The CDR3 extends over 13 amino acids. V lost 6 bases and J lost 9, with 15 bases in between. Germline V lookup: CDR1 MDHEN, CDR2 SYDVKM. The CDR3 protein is CASRTQGSLEQFF. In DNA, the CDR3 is TGTGCCAGCAGGACACAGGGATCTCTTGAGCAGTTCTTC.